The 16 T cell receptor beta chains reported below all come from one sample, sequenced in a study of Graves' ophthalmopathy and Graves' hyperthyroidism. Scientists amplified the TCR beta CDR3 regions from RNA transcripts. HTBI-primed RT-PCR formed the first round, and a multiplex PCR formed the second. TCRdb re-called the multiplex PCR reads through MiXCR, storing one row per CDR3 protein. This sample has about 390,000 distinct CDR3 sequences, with about a sixth found just once. The sequenced sample was peripheral blood. These receptors all come from an adult woman with stable Graves' hyperthyroidism.

This clonotype occurred many times. CDR3 sequence reads: CASSLRRLAVQETQYF. The DNA for the CDR3 is TGTGCCAGCAGCTTACGTAGACTAGCGGTTCAAGAGACCCAGTACTTC. The gene calls are TRBV7-8 and TRBJ2-5, with 9 nucleotides matching TRBD2. Germline V gene sequence: CDR1 SGHVS, CDR2 FQNEAQ. Trimming took 2 bases from V and 2 from J; bases not matched to a gene: 6. This CDR3 spans 16 amino acids.

This clonotype was recorded at least ten times. The chain joins TRBV5-4 to TRBJ2-2; 9 bases are shared with TRBD1. The CDR3 is 18 amino acids. V was pared by 3 bases and J by 4 bases, with 13 bases of the junction left unmatched. Germline V CDR1 and CDR2: SGHNT, YYREEE (reference sequence). The CDR3 DNA follows: TGTGCCAGCAGCTCCCCCGGGACAGGGAGGTTGGGCACCGGGGAGCTGTTTTTT. This gives the protein CASSSPGTGRLGTGELFF.

This clonotype was found many times. This sequence joins TRBV6-2 or TRBV6-3 and TRBJ2-7, with a possible D match to TRBD1 (5 bases). Per germline, CDR1 MNHEY and CDR2 SVGEGT. Trimming cost V 7 bases and J 1 base, with 17 bases left between them. This CDR3 has 15 residues. CDR3 protein: CASIQGLLGSYEQYF. For the CDR3, the DNA is TGTGCCAGCATCCAGGGTTTATTAGGTTCCTACGAGCAGTACTTC.

This clonotype was counted ten times or more. V is TRBV9 and J is TRBJ2-7; 12 positions match TRBD1. There are 16 residues in the CDR3. Germline V gives CDR1 SGDLS, CDR2 YYNGEE. The junction had 5 bases not matched to a gene; V was cut back by 3 bases and J by 1 base. CDR3 nucleotide sequence: TGTGCCAGCAGCGCCAGGGACAGGGGGCTTTCCTACGAGCAGTACTTC. Translated, it gives CASSARDRGLSYEQYF.

This clonotype was picked up many times. The V call is TRBV7-8, the J call TRBJ2-7, with unresolved D. The CDR3 extends over 14 amino acids. Between the trimmed V and J ends, which lost 0 bases and 2 bases, there was a span of 8 bases. Looked up from germline, CDR1 is SGHVS and CDR2 is FQNEAQ. The CDR3 coding sequence is TGTGCCAGCAGCTTAGCGACGGTAACCTACGAGCAGTACTTC. It specifies CASSLATVTYEQYF.

This clonotype was found many times. The chain uses TRBV6-2 or TRBV6-3 and TRBJ2-7; a possible D gene is TRBD2 (6 bases). Per the germline V gene, CDR1 is MNHEY and CDR2 is SVGEGT. Between the trimmed V and J ends, which lost 6 bases and 5 bases, there was a span of 17 bases. There are 14 residues in the CDR3. CDR3 nucleotide sequence: TGTGCCAGCAGACCAGGACTAATAGCCAACGAGCAGTACTTC. It is translated as CASRPGLIANEQYF.

This clonotype has ten or more counts. The V and J genes are TRBV27 and TRBJ2-7, with D possibly TRBD2 on 6 matching bases. The CDR3 length is 14 residues. The V end was cut by 4 bases, the J end by 1 base, with 11 bases between. Germline values: CDR1 MNHEY, CDR2 SMNVEV (reference sequence). Written as DNA, the CDR3 is TGTGCCAGCAGTTCGGGACTGCTATCCTACGAGCAGTACTTC. Amino acids: CASSSGLLSYEQYF.

This clonotype has ten or more counts. The chain is built from TRBV24-1 and TRBJ2-2; no definite D call. V lost 5 bases and J 7 bases, leaving 4 bases between the germline ends. The CDR3 covers 11 residues. The germline gives CDR1 KGHDR, CDR2 SFDVKD. Here the CDR3 reads CATSVGGELFF. The CDR3 nucleotides read TGTGCCACCAGTGTTGGCGGGGAGCTGTTTTTT.

This clonotype was counted many times. The rearrangement links TRBV6-5 to TRBJ1-2; D perhaps matches TRBD1 (6 bases). The CDR3 contains 14 residues. Germline V gene data show CDR1 as MNHEY and CDR2 as SVGAGI. Trimming left V 2 bases short and J 7 bases short, with 14 bases between. The CDR3 DNA follows: TGTGCCAGCAGTTACCAGGGGCGTGAGTTTGGCTACACCTTC. Protein: CASSYQGREFGYTF.

The chain links TRBV28 to TRBJ2-7, with TRBD1 matching over 9 bases. The CDR3 runs 17 residues. The trim removed 5 bases at V and 0 bases at J, leaving 11 bases unmatched. The germline V gene encodes CDR1 MDHEN and CDR2 SYDVKM. The DNA of the CDR3 is TGTGCCAGCAGTCTTGCCGGGACAGGGAAGAGCTCCTACGAGCAGTACTTC. This sequence encodes CASSLAGTGKSSYEQYF.

This clonotype was found many times. This chain uses TRBV7-2 with TRBJ2-7, with D perhaps matching TRBD2 (6 bases). Germline values: CDR1 SGHTA, CDR2 FQGNSA. This CDR3 is built from 14 residues. V lost 0 bases and J 9 bases, leaving 15 bases between the germline ends. In nucleotides, the CDR3 is TGTGCCAGCAGCTTAGCCCTAGCGTCTGCATTGCAGTACTTC. Translation gives CASSLALASALQYF.

This clonotype was observed at least ten times. An end of the junction differs from the germline gene, which may be a read error. The chain has TRBV12-3 or TRBV12-4 and TRBJ1-2; D might be TRBD1 (5 bases). CDR3 length: 14 amino acids. The CDR3: CASSLTGRRYGHTF. The CDR3 nucleotides read TGTGCCAGCAGTTTAACAGGACGGAGGTATGGCCACACCTTC.

This clonotype was counted ten times or more. The CDR3 nucleotides read TGTGCCAGCAGCGCGGAGTACGAGCAGTACTTC. Amino acid sequence: CASSAEYEQYF. The gene calls are TRBV7-9 and TRBJ2-7; D call uncertain. Between the trimmed V and J ends, which lost 5 bases and 4 bases, there was a span of 6 bases. There are 11 residues in the CDR3. Per the germline V gene, CDR1 is SEHNR and CDR2 is FQNEAQ (reference sequence).

This clonotype came up many times. V gene TRBV20-1 combines with J gene TRBJ1-5, with D unresolved. The CDR3 covers 13 residues. Germline CDR1 and CDR2: DFQATT and SNEGSKA (reference sequence). Trimming shortened V by 1 base and J by 2 bases, and 6 bases separated the two germline ends. The CDR3 region has the DNA TGCAGTGCTAGAGGGGATGGCAATCAGCCCCAGCATTTT. Its translation is CSARGDGNQPQHF.

The genes are TRBV27 and TRBJ1-1, with D tentatively TRBD1 (5 bases). V gave up 7 bases and J gave up 0 bases, with 15 bases separating them. This CDR3 has 15 residues. Germline-derived CDR1 and CDR2 are MNHEY and SMNVEV (reference sequence). In DNA form, the CDR3 reads TGTGCCAGCACCTCGATGGGGCTGATGAACACTGAAGCTTTCTTT. It encodes CASTSMGLMNTEAFF.

This clonotype was found a few times. The CDR3 sequence: CASSQGAGNRYEQYF. CDR3 sequence (DNA): TGTGCCAGCAGCCAAGGGGCGGGAAATAGATACGAGCAGTACTTC. V and J are TRBV3-1 and TRBJ2-7; maybe TRBD2 (6 bases). Trimming took off 1 base at V and 4 bases at J, with 14 bases between the two ends. Germline V lookup: CDR1 LGHDT, CDR2 YNNKEL (reference sequence). This CDR3 region has 15 residues.